This is a list of T cell receptor beta chains from one sample in a study of blood T cell repertoires in COVID-19. Only in-frame clones appear in the TCRdb table, and some are missing; sequencing was by immunoSEQ multiplex PCR. This sample carries 300,000 to 350,000 clones, approximately 83% of them seen once, and the ten largest clones take roughly 2%. Sequences were obtained from PBMCs or T cells enriched from blood (not recorded which). Receptor source: a man aged 30-40 years who had recovered from COVID-19. Each CDR3 is given with its conserved first and last residue. The order of the fields is V gene, J gene, D gene, clone size, CDR3 protein, CDR3 DNA. A D gene is named only where the DNA matches it firmly. Clone size appears in some rows only: once, few, many, or a class for an expanded clone.

v_gene: TRBV11-3; j_gene: TRBJ1-1; d_gene: .; abundance: .; CDR3aa: CASSLDGRAGFRTEAFF; CDR3nt: TGTGCCAGCAGCTTAGACGGTCGGGCAGGGTTTCGCACTGAAGCTTTCTTT
v_gene: TRBV6-2/TRBV6-3; j_gene: TRBJ1-6; d_gene: TRBD1; abundance: once; CDR3aa: CASSPQGDSPLHF; CDR3nt: TGTGCCAGCAGTCCCCAGGGGGATTCACCCCTCCACTTT
v_gene: TRBV6-1; j_gene: TRBJ1-5; d_gene: .; abundance: once; CDR3aa: CASSDPNSNQPQHF; CDR3nt: TGTGCCAGCAGTGACCCAAATAGCAATCAGCCCCAGCATTTT
v_gene: TRBV19; j_gene: TRBJ1-2; d_gene: .; abundance: .; CDR3aa: CASSPFGYGYTF; CDR3nt: TGTGCCAGTAGTCCATTCGGCTATGGCTACACCTTC
v_gene: TRBV2; j_gene: TRBJ1-5; d_gene: TRBD1; abundance: once; CDR3aa: CASSYGQGNQPQHF; CDR3nt: TGTGCCAGCAGTTATGGACAGGGAAATCAGCCCCAGCATTTT
v_gene: TRBV3-1/TRBV3-2; j_gene: TRBJ2-7; d_gene: TRBD2; abundance: few; CDR3aa: CASSQTGTSAEQYF; CDR3nt: TGTGCCAGCAGCCAAACCGGGACTAGCGCCGAGCAGTACTTC
v_gene: TRBV2; j_gene: TRBJ2-2; d_gene: .; abundance: .; CDR3aa: CASSAGPGELFF; CDR3nt: TGTGCCAGCAGTGCAGGGCCCGGGGAGCTGTTTTTT
v_gene: TRBV7-3; j_gene: TRBJ2-2; d_gene: .; abundance: .; CDR3aa: CASSLLAAATGELFF; CDR3nt: TGTGCCAGCAGCTTATTGGCAGCGGCAACCGGGGAGCTGTTTTTT
v_gene: TRBV6-5; j_gene: TRBJ1-2; d_gene: .; abundance: .; CDR3aa: CASSLQGHPTGGYTF; CDR3nt: TGTGCCAGCAGTCTCCAGGGACACCCGACGGGTGGCTACACCTTC
v_gene: TRBV10-3; j_gene: TRBJ1-2; d_gene: TRBD1; abundance: .; CDR3aa: CAISAGGDSYGYTF; CDR3nt: TGTGCCATCAGTGCCGGGGGGGACAGCTATGGCTACACCTTC
v_gene: TRBV19; j_gene: TRBJ1-1; d_gene: .; abundance: .; CDR3aa: CASSIQAGTEAFF; CDR3nt: TGTGCCAGTAGTATACAGGCTGGCACTGAAGCTTTCTTT
v_gene: TRBV19; j_gene: TRBJ2-1; d_gene: .; abundance: .; CDR3aa: CASSIDPSRGYLSYNEQFF; CDR3nt: TGTGCCAGTAGTATAGATCCTTCGCGGGGTTACCTCTCCTACAATGAGCAGTTCTTC
v_gene: TRBV11-2; j_gene: TRBJ2-1; d_gene: TRBD2; abundance: .; CDR3aa: CASSPIAGGVNEQFF; CDR3nt: TGTGCCAGCAGCCCTATAGCGGGGGGTGTGAATGAGCAGTTCTTC
v_gene: TRBV6-4; j_gene: TRBJ2-7; d_gene: .; abundance: .; CDR3aa: CASSENPDREQYF; CDR3nt: TGTGCCAGCAGCGAGAATCCCGACAGGGAGCAGTACTTC
v_gene: TRBV6-5; j_gene: TRBJ2-7; d_gene: .; abundance: .; CDR3aa: CASSRGRTYEQYF; CDR3nt: TGTGCCAGCAGCCGGGGAAGGACTTACGAGCAGTACTTC
v_gene: TRBV4-3; j_gene: TRBJ2-5; d_gene: TRBD2; abundance: .; CDR3aa: CASSQRGLAGGLNQETQYF; CDR3nt: TGCGCCAGCAGCCAACGTGGGCTAGCGGGGGGCTTAAACCAAGAGACCCAGTACTTC
v_gene: TRBV5-6; j_gene: TRBJ2-7; d_gene: .; abundance: .; CDR3aa: CASSLGLTRSLEQYF; CDR3nt: TGTGCCAGCAGCCTCGGGTTGACGAGGAGCTTGGAGCAGTACTTC
v_gene: TRBV3-1/TRBV3-2; j_gene: TRBJ1-2; d_gene: .; abundance: .; CDR3aa: CASSQDVGGRGYTF; CDR3nt: TGTGCCAGCAGCCAAGATGTTGGAGGGCGGGGCTACACCTTC
v_gene: TRBV6-5; j_gene: TRBJ2-2; d_gene: .; abundance: .; CDR3aa: CASSYLTPGTGELFF; CDR3nt: TGTGCCAGCAGTTACCTCACCCCCGGGACCGGGGAGCTGTTTTTT
v_gene: TRBV7-2; j_gene: TRBJ1-5; d_gene: .; abundance: .; CDR3aa: CASSPYNQPQHF; CDR3nt: TGTGCCAGCAGCCCTTACAATCAGCCCCAGCATTTT